This T cell receptor beta chain derives from a study of cytomegalovirus exposure and HLA in healthy donors. Study-level results: Another analysis was done later, and it associated approximately 17,000 TCR beta sequences with HLA alleles at 0.05 false discovery rate. Among donors in an Asian-associated ancestry cluster, a later analysis reportedly found fewer N-insertions than the roughly 700-donor mean. Several of the most significant clusters appeared linked to common viral pathogens, based on a later analysis.

It was with 60 Vbeta and 13 Jbeta primers that the PCR ran. The table came from immunoSEQ multiplex PCR; TCRdb's copy has only in-frame clones and leaves some out. Counted here are roughly 36,000 clones, 80% occurring once; the ten biggest clones make up 5.5% to 7%. A word on this clone: The antigen remains undetermined.

Germline V gene data show CDR1 as MGHRA and CDR2 as YSYEKL. The CDR3 extends over 14 amino acids. Trimming removed 6 bases at V and 5 bases at J, with 16 bases between. Sequenced: PBMCs. The chain has TRBV4-1 and TRBJ1-1; TRBD1 is a possible D gene (5 bases). This receptor was taken from a male donor in good health and CMV-seronegative. The CDR3 region has the DNA TGCGCCAGCAGGGGCCTCCTCCGGGGGACTGAAGCTTTCTTT. Translation: CASRGLLRGTEAFF.